These 22 T cell receptor beta chains came from one sample sequenced in a study of beta chain features in type 1 diabetes. Expressed TCRB transcripts were sequenced after all isolated RNA was converted to cDNA. The data were produced by immunoSEQ multiplex PCR, yet TCRdb's version contains in-frame clones alone and is incomplete. The repertoire has a few hundred thousand clones, roughly 16% of them found once; the top ten carry 0.019%. Sequencing input: naive CD4+ T cells from blood. The receptors shown here come from a woman aged 18-29 years in good health.

This clone was observed a few times. The chain combines TRBV19 with TRBJ1-5, with 9 bases identical to TRBD1. V was clipped by 10 bases and J by 7 bases; unmatched bases: 11. CDR1 LNHDA and CDR2 SQIVND come from the germline V gene (reference sequence). The CDR3 contains 14 residues. The CDR3 region has the DNA TGTGCCACCTCAGGACAGGGGCGGAGGCAGCCCCAGCATTTT. This gives the protein CATSGQGRRQPQHF.

This chain links TRBV2 with TRBJ2-7, with 10 bases lining up with TRBD1. V trimming: 5 bases; J trimming: 5 bases; junction bases outside the gene matches: 6. The V gene's germline CDR1 is SNHLY and CDR2 FYNNEI. The CDR3 loop spans 14 amino acids. The CDR3 coding sequence is TGTGCCAGCAGTTTTTGGGACAGGGGAAACGAGCAGTACTTC. Translation: CASSFWDRGNEQYF.

V is TRBV9 and J is TRBJ2-3; 12 bases fit TRBD2. Unmatched junction bases numbered 4, after V lost 2 bases and J lost 3 bases. CDR1 and CDR2 (germline): SGDLS, YYNGEE. This CDR3 spans 16 amino acids. Written as DNA, the CDR3 is TGTGCCAGCAGCGTGGCCGGGACTAGCGGGACAGATACGCAGTATTTT. Protein sequence: CASSVAGTSGTDTQYF.

The chain joins TRBV5-1 to TRBJ1-2; a possible D gene is TRBD1 (6 bases). The V end lost 2 bases, the J end lost 7 bases, and 12 bases lay between the germline ends. CDR1 is SGHRS and CDR2 is YFSETQ in the germline V gene. The CDR3 is 13 residues long. For the CDR3, the DNA is TGCGCCAGCAGCTTAGAAGGGACAAGTGGCTACACCTTC. Translation gives CASSLEGTSGYTF.

The genes are TRBV27 and TRBJ2-7; TRBD1 matches at 8 bases. The CDR3 is made up of 12 amino acids. After removal of 5 bases from V and 7 bases from J, the junction contained 4 bases not matched to a gene. Germline V gene lookup returns CDR1 MNHEY and CDR2 SMNVEV (reference sequence). CDR3 residues: CASSNYRGEQYF. The CDR3, as DNA: TGTGCCAGCAGTAACTACAGGGGGGAGCAGTACTTC.

Details on this clone: Other DNA sequences in this specimen translate into the identical CDR3. The J gene is TRBJ2-3, the V gene TRBV5-1; D ambiguous. Trimming removed 2 bases from V and 2 bases from J, with 3 bases in between. CDR3 length: 12 amino acids. CDR1 is SGHRS, CDR2 YFSETQ, per germline. CDR3 sequence (DNA): TGCGCCAGCAGCTTTAACACAGATACGCAGTATTTT. It yields the protein CASSFNTDTQYF.

The gene calls are TRBV14 and TRBJ2-1; 8 nucleotides match TRBD2. Germline assignment: CDR1 SGHDN and CDR2 FVKESK. Trimming removed 4 bases from V and 8 bases from J; junction bases left unmatched: 7. The CDR3 length is 14 residues. The CDR3 DNA reads as TGTGCCAGCAGCCCAGCGGGAGTAATCGATGAGCAGTTCTTC. Translating gives CASSPAGVIDEQFF.

This clone was recorded a few times. The genes are TRBV7-9 and TRBJ2-3, with 7 bases that match TRBD2. V lost 4 bases to trimming and J lost 4 bases; unmatched junction nucleotides: 5. The CDR3 length is 14 residues. Germline V gene sequence: CDR1 SEHNR, CDR2 FQNEAQ (reference sequence). The CDR3 here is CASSSRLAADTQYF. The CDR3, as DNA: TGTGCCAGCAGCTCGCGACTAGCAGCAGATACGCAGTATTTT.

V is TRBV29-1 and J is TRBJ2-5, with 7 bases lining up with TRBD1. CDR1 is SQVTM, CDR2 ANQGSEA, per germline. Unmatched junction bases numbered 6, after V lost 4 bases and J lost 1 base. CDR3 length: 14 amino acids. The DNA of the CDR3 is TGCAGCGTTGCAGAAGGACAGGCCCAAGAGACCCAGTACTTC. It is translated as CSVAEGQAQETQYF.

In this sample, this clone turned up a few times. The chain couples TRBV29-1 to TRBJ2-1, with D tentatively TRBD1 (5 bases). Trimming cost V 3 bases and J 7 bases, with 13 bases left between them. This CDR3 has 13 residues. Germline CDR1 SQVTM, CDR2 ANQGSEA. The CDR3 loop is CSVDRSGANEQFF. The CDR3 region has the DNA TGCAGCGTTGACCGAAGTGGGGCGAATGAGCAGTTCTTC.

This clone was found a few times. The chain recombines TRBV18 with TRBJ1-1, with D perhaps TRBD1 (6 bases). This CDR3 spans 14 amino acids. The germline V and J ends were trimmed by 2 bases and 0 bases, with 7 bases remaining between them. Germline V gene lookup returns CDR1 KGHSH and CDR2 LQKENI. In nucleotides, the CDR3 is TGTGCCAGCTCACCAGCAGGGGTGAACACTGAAGCTTTCTTT. Protein product: CASSPAGVNTEAFF.

A few counts support this clone. The CDR3 DNA is TGTGCCAGCAGCTCCGGGACACTTACCTCTGGGGCCAACGTCCTGACTTTC. Its translation: CASSSGTLTSGANVLTF. This sequence joins TRBV9 and TRBJ2-6, with D possibly matching TRBD1 (6 bases). The V end was cut by 4 bases, the J end by 0 bases, with 14 bases between. The CDR3 has 17 amino acids. The germline gives CDR1 SGDLS, CDR2 YYNGEE.

The sample holds a few counts of this clone. The chain uses TRBV30 and TRBJ2-7, with D perhaps matching TRBD2 (5 bases). V lost 1 base to trimming and J lost 3 bases, with 10 bases between them. Germline V gene lookup returns CDR1 GTSNPN and CDR2 SVGIG (reference sequence). The CDR3 runs to 13 residues. CDR3 in amino acids: CAWSERGFYEQYF. CDR3 DNA sequence: TGTGCCTGGAGTGAACGAGGGTTCTACGAGCAGTACTTC.

This chain uses TRBV4-1 with TRBJ1-4; D might be TRBD1 (5 bases). The length of the CDR3 is 16 residues. Germline CDR1 and CDR2: MGHRA and YSYEKL. Trimming left V 0 bases short and J 4 bases short, with 12 bases between. The chain's CDR3 is CASSQEPQGHNEKLFF. The CDR3 nucleotides are TGCGCCAGCAGCCAAGAGCCCCAGGGCCATAATGAAAAACTGTTTTTT.

This clone was detected only a few times. The chain carries TRBV18 and TRBJ2-7; perhaps TRBD2 as D (6 bases). The CDR3 has 14 amino acids. Germline CDR1 reads KGHSH; CDR2 reads LQKENI. V gave up 6 bases and J gave up 0 bases, with 12 bases separating them. CDR3 amino acids: CASSPLATSYEQYF. CDR3 nucleotides: TGTGCCAGCTCTCCTCTAGCGACCTCCTACGAGCAGTACTTC.

This chain uses TRBV18 with TRBJ2-1; D is uncertain. The CDR3 spans 15 residues. The ends were cut back, 2 bases at V and 5 bases at J, with 13 bases in the middle. Germline CDR1 KGHSH, CDR2 LQKENI. The CDR3 coding sequence is TGTGCCAGCTCACCAGGTCCAGGTCGACACAATGAGCAGTTCTTC. Amino acids: CASSPGPGRHNEQFF. Filled out from reference TRBV18 and TRBJ2-1, the complete variable domain reads NAGVMQNPRHLVRRRGQEARLRCSPMKGHSHVYWYRQLPEEGLKFMVYLQKENIIDESGMPKERFSAEFPKEGPSILRIQQVVRGDSAAYFCASSPGPGRHNEQFFGPGTRLTVL.

The sample holds a few counts of this clone. V usage is TRBV30 and J usage is TRBJ2-5; D is possibly TRBD2 (5 bases). V shed 7 bases and J shed 7 bases, with 19 bases lying between them. This CDR3 is built from 13 residues. The germline V gene encodes CDR1 GTSNPN and CDR2 SVGIG (reference sequence). The CDR3 loop is CAFLPGGTLTQYF. In nucleotides, the CDR3 is TGTGCCTTCCTCCCAGGAGGAACTCTGACCCAGTACTTC.

V and J are TRBV27 and TRBJ2-6; 9 bases map to TRBD1. J gave up 3 bases and V 6 bases, and 6 bases lay outside the gene matches. The CDR3 loop spans 16 amino acids. Germline V gene sequence: CDR1 MNHEY, CDR2 SMNVEV (reference sequence). The CDR3: CASRQQGAYGANVLTF. As DNA, the CDR3 is TGTGCCAGCAGGCAACAGGGGGCATATGGGGCCAACGTCCTGACTTTC.

This clone came up a few times. The chain combines TRBV14 with TRBJ1-1; D is perhaps TRBD1 (5 bases). This CDR3 has 13 amino acids. Germline V gene data show CDR1 as SGHDN and CDR2 as FVKESK. With 5 bases removed from V and 0 bases from J, the gap between germline ends came to 7 bases. The CDR3 sequence: CASSKGMNTEAFF. The CDR3 nucleotides read TGTGCCAGCAGCAAGGGGATGAACACTGAAGCTTTCTTT. Drawing the rest from reference TRBV14 and TRBJ1-1, the complete variable domain is EAGVTQFPSHSVIEKGQTVTLRCDPISGHDNLYWYRRVMGKEIKFLLHFVKESKQDESGMPNNRFLAERTGGTYSTLKVQPAELEDSGVYFCASSKGMNTEAFFGQGTRLTVV.

In this sample, this clone turned up a few times. The chain uses TRBV28 and TRBJ2-1, with 14 nucleotides matching TRBD2. V was pared by 5 bases and J by 7 bases, with 4 bases of the junction left unmatched. Germline assignment: CDR1 MDHEN and CDR2 SYDVKM. This CDR3 has 15 amino acids. This chain's CDR3 is CASSIGTSGSNEQFF. CDR3 bases: TGTGCCAGCAGTATAGGGACTAGCGGGAGTAATGAGCAGTTCTTC.

The chain is built from TRBV30 and TRBJ2-7; D ambiguous. Trimming removed 3 bases from V and 1 base from J, with 10 bases in between. Germline values: CDR1 GTSNPN, CDR2 SVGIG (reference sequence). The CDR3 is made up of 13 amino acids. The CDR3 protein is CAWSRWASYEQYF. The DNA of the CDR3 is TGTGCCTGGAGCCGGTGGGCATCCTACGAGCAGTACTTC.

The V and J genes are TRBV7-2 and TRBJ1-5, with a possible D match to TRBD1 (6 bases). V dropped 2 bases and J dropped 5 bases, with 10 bases sitting between them. Germline V gives CDR1 SGHTA, CDR2 FQGNSA. The CDR3 runs 14 residues. The CDR3 DNA is TGTGCCAGCAGCTTAAACAGGGTTGATCAGCCCCAGCATTTT. Its protein is CASSLNRVDQPQHF.